This note documents a single T cell receptor (beta chain) sequence. The data originate from a study of blood T cell repertoires in COVID-19. The study counted Cohort 3 donors as recovered given two negative PCRs, clearance, or symptom resolution. Germline V CDR1 and CDR2: MNHNY, SVGAGI (reference sequence). The CDR3 is 13 residues long. Trimming took off 6 bases at V and 5 bases at J, with 13 bases between the two ends. Measured with immunoSEQ multiplex PCR; TCRdb has only the in-frame clones, and not every one. Of fewer than 350,000 clones listed, 85% are singletons. The rearrangement joins TRBV6-6 to TRBJ1-1, with a weak D call TRBD1 (5 bases). Sequenced sample: PBMCs or T cells enriched from blood (not recorded which). The clonotype originates from a woman between 45 and 65 years old who had recovered from COVID-19. The CDR3 coding sequence is TGTGCCAGCAGCAGGGCCGTTGGGACTGAAGCTTTCTTT. As protein: CASSRAVGTEAFF.